The 15 T cell receptor beta chains in this list originate from one sample, sequenced in a study of blood T cell repertoires in COVID-19 (dated by TCRdb to the early 2020s). The receptor library was made with the immunoSEQ multiplex PCR assay. Not all clones reach the TCRdb copy of this immuneACCESS table, which keeps in-frame sequences only. Checked studies attribute under half of the gap to unresolved V genes and leave the rest unexplained. The sample records 350,000 to 450,000 clones, about nine tenths of which are singletons. Clones ranked in the top ten supply less than 2% of the sample. The sample was PBMCs or T cells enriched from blood (not recorded which). These TCRs come from a woman in her 30s who had recovered from COVID-19.

This rearrangement joins TRBV15 to TRBJ2-7; TRBD2 is a possible D gene (6 bases). V shed 0 bases and J shed 3 bases, with 15 bases lying between them. Germline V lookup: CDR1 LNHNV, CDR2 YYDKDF (reference sequence). The length of the CDR3 is 16 residues. The CDR3 DNA sequence: TGTGCCACCAGCAGAGATACGGGACTGACGAGCTACGAGCAGTACTTC. Amino acids: CATSRDTGLTSYEQYF.

This clone was recorded once. The J gene is TRBJ2-1, the V gene TRBV6-5; D gene unclear. The CDR3 loop spans 14 amino acids. V was trimmed by 8 bases and J by 0 bases, leaving 11 bases between them. CDR1 is MNHEY, CDR2 SVGAGI, per germline. This CDR3 is CASHVPSSYNEQFF. The CDR3 DNA reads TGTGCCAGCCACGTCCCTAGCTCCTACAATGAGCAGTTCTTC.

The gene calls are TRBV27 and TRBJ1-6; perhaps TRBD1 as D (5 bases). The germline V gene has CDR1 MNHEY and CDR2 SMNVEV (reference sequence). Trimming took off 3 bases at V and 8 bases at J, with 11 bases between the two ends. The CDR3 runs 14 residues. The CDR3: CASSFGGAHSPLHF. CDR3 in DNA: TGTGCCAGCAGTTTCGGAGGGGCCCATTCACCCCTCCACTTT.

The CDR3, as DNA: TGTGCCAGCAGCGTTGGACAGGGCTCCTACAATGAGCAGTTCTTC. Protein: CASSVGQGSYNEQFF. This chain links TRBV5-4 with TRBJ2-1, with 8 bases lining up with TRBD1. Trimming at V came to 4 bases and at J to 0 bases, leaving 3 bases not matched to a gene. This CDR3 region has 15 residues. In germline, CDR1 is SGHNT, CDR2 YYREEE (reference sequence).

This chain uses TRBV4-1 with TRBJ1-1; D perhaps matches TRBD1 (6 bases). Germline CDR1 MGHRA, CDR2 YSYEKL. Trimming took off 1 base at V and 0 bases at J, with 9 bases between the two ends. The CDR3 loop spans 15 amino acids. CDR3 amino acids: CASSQVQGMNTEAFF. In nucleotides, the CDR3 is TGCGCCAGCAGCCAAGTTCAGGGGATGAACACTGAAGCTTTCTTT.

Comment on this clone: The germline gene is not matched at one end of the junction; a read error may be the cause. The V call is TRBV11-2, the J call TRBJ2-1; D is uncertain. This CDR3 comprises 11 residues. Germline CDR1 is SGHAT and CDR2 is FQNNGV. The CDR3 bases are TGTGCCAGCAGCTCCTTCAATGAGCAGTTCTTC. This encodes CASSSFNEQFF.

This sequence joins TRBV6-2 or TRBV6-3 and TRBJ1-2; D remains unclear. The CDR3 consists of 15 residues. Germline V gives CDR1 MNHEY, CDR2 SVGEGT. Deletions cut 2 bases from V and 8 bases from J, with 18 bases between. CDR3 bases: TGTGCCAGCAGTTACAGACTCCAAATTGCGGGGGGCTACACCTTC. The encoded protein is CASSYRLQIAGGYTF.

This CDR3 is CASSLADGTGIYGYTF. CDR3 nucleotides: TGCGCCAGCAGCTTGGCCGACGGGACAGGGATCTATGGCTACACCTTC. The chain employs TRBV5-1 and TRBJ1-2; 9 nucleotides match TRBD1. V shed 0 bases and J 4 bases; nucleotides not matched to a gene: 7. From germline, CDR1 is SGHRS and CDR2 YFSETQ. CDR3 length equals 16 residues.

This chain connects TRBV28 to TRBJ1-1; weak D call: TRBD1 (6 bases). This CDR3 is 16 amino acids long. V was shortened by 9 bases and J by 0 bases, with 20 bases between the two germline ends. In germline, CDR1 is MDHEN, CDR2 SYDVKM. The CDR3 spells CASPGGGGTMNTEAFF. In DNA form, the CDR3 reads TGTGCCAGTCCCGGAGGGGGGGGTACTATGAACACTGAAGCTTTCTTT.

The V call is TRBV28, the J call TRBJ2-2; D gene uncertain. Germline assignment: CDR1 MDHEN and CDR2 SYDVKM. CDR3 length: 14 amino acids. Trimming took off 6 bases at V and 6 bases at J, with 14 bases between the two ends. The CDR3 nucleotides are TGTGCCAGCAGCCGGTACGGCAGGCCCGGGGAGCTGTTTTTT. This sequence encodes CASSRYGRPGELFF.

This sequence joins TRBV9 and TRBJ1-6; weak D call: TRBD1 (5 bases). The CDR3 contains 15 residues. The V end lost 0 bases, the J end lost 5 bases, and 9 bases lay between the germline ends. Per the germline V gene, CDR1 is SGDLS and CDR2 is YYNGEE. The CDR3 spells CASSVEGAHNSPLHF. DNA of the CDR3: TGTGCCAGCAGCGTAGAAGGGGCTCATAATTCACCCCTCCACTTT. The whole variable domain, filled in from reference TRBV9 and TRBJ1-6, reads DSGVTQTPKHLITATGQRVTLRCSPRSGDLSVYWYQQSLDQGLQFLIQYYNGEERAKGNILERFSAQQFPDLHSELNLSSLELGDSALYFCASSVEGAHNSPLHFGNGTRLTVT.

The rearrangement links TRBV6-6 to TRBJ1-6; TRBD1 matches at 7 bases. CDR1 is MNHNY, CDR2 SVGAGI, per germline (reference sequence). V dropped 6 bases and J dropped 12; count of bases not matched to a gene: 14. CDR3 length: 15 amino acids. CDR3 loop: CASSHGTANQQPLHF. CDR3 bases: TGTGCCAGCAGCCACGGGACAGCGAACCAGCAACCCCTCCACTTT.

The chain has TRBV9 and TRBJ2-1; 8 bases fit TRBD1. CDR1 SGDLS and CDR2 YYNGEE come from the germline V gene. V was clipped by 2 bases and J by 5 bases; unmatched bases: 9. The CDR3 runs 16 residues. The CDR3 is CASSVLAGQANNEQFF. The CDR3 nucleotides are TGTGCCAGCAGCGTCCTGGCGGGACAGGCCAACAATGAGCAGTTCTTC.

The chain employs TRBV30 and TRBJ2-3; 7 bases agree with TRBD2. Germline trimming cut 5 bases from V and 1 base from J; bases unmatched to any gene: 6. The CDR3 contains 14 residues. Germline lookup yields CDR1 GTSNPN and CDR2 SVGIG (reference sequence). In DNA form, the CDR3 reads TGTGCCTGGTCCCTAGCGGTAGGCACAGATACGCAGTATTTT. It is translated as CAWSLAVGTDTQYF.

This chain links TRBV27 with TRBJ2-7, with D possibly TRBD2 on 6 matching bases. The CDR3 contains 14 residues. Germline CDR1 MNHEY, CDR2 SMNVEV (reference sequence). V dropped 7 bases and J dropped 0 bases, with 13 bases sitting between them. The CDR3 DNA is TGTGCCAGCACCCCGGGGGAGACCTCCTACGAGCAGTACTTC. It codes for CASTPGETSYEQYF.